Shown below are 25 T cell receptor beta chains from a single sample sequenced in a study of blood T cell repertoires in COVID-19. Repertoires were generated with immunoSEQ multiplex PCR, while TCRdb's copy carries only in-frame clones and drops some. The sample carries about 400,000 clones, around 87% recorded once. Sequenced: PBMCs or T cells enriched from blood (not recorded which). The receptors derive from a man in his forties or fifties in a cohort exposed to, infected with or recovered from COVID-19 (not recorded which).

This sequence joins TRBV21-1 and TRBJ1-6; the table assigns TRBD1, which was not confirmed against the DNA. TRBV21-1 is deemed a pseudogene. CDR3 size: 18 residues. In DNA form, the CDR3 reads TGTGCCAGCAGCAAATCCCGGGACAGCTTAAATTATAATTCACCCCTCCACTTT. It specifies CASSKSRDSLNYNSPLHF.

The V call is TRBV11-2, the J call TRBJ1-6; D gene unclear. In germline, CDR1 is SGHAT, CDR2 FQNNGV. This CDR3 is built from 14 residues. Trimming removed 1 base at V and 14 bases at J, with 15 bases between. The CDR3 DNA reads TGTGCCAGCAGCTTAGGCCAGGCGTCCCCCACCCTCCACTTT. It is translated as CASSLGQASPTLHF.

Here the CDR3 reads CASSQDPGGRNQPQHF. DNA of the CDR3: TGTGCCAGCAGCCAAGATCCGGGGGGCCGGAATCAGCCCCAGCATTTT. The chain has TRBV3-1 (or the pseudogene TRBV3-2) and TRBJ1-5; D perhaps matches TRBD1 (6 bases). This CDR3 comprises 16 residues. The germline CDR1 and CDR2 sequences are LGHDT and YNNKEL (reference sequence). V was trimmed by 0 bases and J by 4 bases, leaving 13 bases between them.

This clone came up a few times. This chain uses TRBV7-8 with TRBJ2-7, with TRBD1 identical over 12 bases. This CDR3 has 15 residues. The junction had 4 bases not matched to a gene; V was cut back by 3 bases and J by 4 bases. Germline CDR1 SGHVS, CDR2 FQNEAQ. CDR3 amino acids: CASSLGQGAFYEQYF. CDR3 DNA sequence: TGTGCCAGCAGCTTGGGACAGGGGGCGTTTTACGAGCAGTACTTC.

V is TRBV15 and J is TRBJ1-3; 10 nucleotides align to TRBD1. CDR1 LNHNV and CDR2 YYDKDF come from the germline V gene (reference sequence). The CDR3 is 16 amino acids. J lost 4 bases, V lost 5 bases, and 8 bases had no gene match. CDR3 sequence reads: CATSDWDRGWGNTIYF. DNA for the CDR3: TGTGCCACCAGCGACTGGGACAGGGGATGGGGAAACACCATATATTTT.

V usage is TRBV6-5 and J usage is TRBJ1-4, with D uncertain. The CDR3 has 15 residues. Germline values: CDR1 MNHEY, CDR2 SVGAGI. The V gene lost 6 bases and the J gene lost 5 bases, with 16 bases spanning the gap. The CDR3 DNA reads TGTGCCAGCAGGGGTGGCGAGGCGTGGAATGAAAAACTGTTTTTT. Translated, it gives CASRGGEAWNEKLFF.

The chain links TRBV7-6 to TRBJ2-5; D is unclear. CDR1 SGHVS and CDR2 FNYEAQ come from the germline V gene. The V end lost 0 bases, the J end lost 1 base, and 9 bases lay between the germline ends. The CDR3 has 15 amino acids. For the CDR3, the DNA is TGTGCCAGCAGCTTAGCGCTGGTCAGCCAAGAGACCCAGTACTTC. It translates to CASSLALVSQETQYF.

The gene calls are TRBV18 and TRBJ2-1; maybe TRBD2 (6 bases). CDR1 KGHSH and CDR2 LQKENI come from the germline V gene. Trimming shortened V by 1 base and J by 2 bases, and 12 bases separated the two germline ends. The CDR3 length is 16 residues. The CDR3 region is CASSPRVSGTYNEQFF. In DNA form, the CDR3 reads TGTGCCAGCTCACCACGGGTTAGCGGAACCTACAATGAGCAGTTCTTC.

V usage is TRBV3-1 (or the pseudogene TRBV3-2) and J usage is TRBJ2-1; 8 bases map to TRBD2. The germline V gene has CDR1 LGHDT and CDR2 YNNKEL (reference sequence). The CDR3 spans 15 residues. J was trimmed by 2 bases and V by 5 bases; bases with no gene match: 5. This CDR3 is CASSFSGTPYNEQFF. CDR3 coding DNA: TGTGCCAGCAGCTTTAGCGGGACCCCCTACAATGAGCAGTTCTTC.

V usage is TRBV4-2 and J usage is TRBJ1-2, with 9 positions matching TRBD1. Germline CDR1 LGHNA, CDR2 YNFKEQ. J lost 2 bases, V lost 2 bases, and 3 bases had no gene match. The CDR3 extends over 15 amino acids. This chain's CDR3 is CASSQRDRENYGYTF. CDR3 coding DNA: TGTGCCAGCAGCCAAAGGGACAGGGAAAACTATGGCTACACCTTC.

The chain recombines TRBV28 with TRBJ1-6, with D perhaps matching TRBD1 (5 bases). The germline V gene has CDR1 MDHEN and CDR2 SYDVKM. Trimming cost V 7 bases and J 8 bases, with 15 bases left between them. The CDR3 runs 14 residues. This CDR3 reads CASMGPGGHSPLHF. CDR3 DNA: TGTGCCAGCATGGGTCCCGGGGGACATTCACCCCTCCACTTT.

This chain links TRBV30 with TRBJ1-6, with D possibly TRBD1 on 5 matching bases. Germline CDR1 and CDR2: GTSNPN and SVGIG (reference sequence). V was shortened by 3 bases and J by 9 bases, with 12 bases between the two germline ends. The CDR3 extends over 13 amino acids. CDR3 sequence: CAWSPQVLSPLHF. The CDR3 DNA is TGTGCCTGGAGCCCACAGGTCCTTTCACCCCTCCACTTT.

This clone was recorded a few times. The rearrangement links TRBV7-3 to TRBJ2-7; TRBD2 aligns across 9 bases. There are 15 residues in the CDR3. Germline CDR1 SGHTA, CDR2 FQGTGA. V shed 5 bases and J 5 bases; nucleotides not matched to a gene: 10. CDR3 sequence: CASSRQGLASDEQYF. The CDR3 region has the DNA TGTGCCAGCAGCCGTCAGGGACTAGCTAGCGACGAGCAGTACTTC. Combining the CDR3 with reference TRBV7-3 and TRBJ2-7 gives the whole variable domain GAGVSQTPSNKVTEKGKYVELRCDPISGHTALYWYRQSLGQGPEFLIYFQGTGAADDSGLPNDRFFAVRPEGSVSTLKIQRTERGDSAVYLCASSRQGLASDEQYFGPGTRLTVT.

The chain recombines TRBV20-1 with TRBJ2-2; D uncertain. Trimming took 3 bases from V and 4 from J, leaving 12 bases between them. The CDR3 sequence is 14 residues long. CDR1 is DFQATT and CDR2 is SNEGSKA in the germline V gene (reference sequence). CDR3 residues: CSASPAQITGELFF. The CDR3 region has the DNA TGCAGTGCTAGTCCCGCACAGATCACCGGGGAGCTGTTTTTT.

This rearrangement joins TRBV11-2 to TRBJ1-3; TRBD1 agrees at 10 bases. CDR1 SGHAT and CDR2 FQNNGV come from the germline V gene. CDR3 length equals 17 residues. Trimming cost V 5 bases and J 2 bases; bases outside gene matches: 9. The CDR3 sequence: CASSTLRGTGAGNTIYF. CDR3 DNA sequence: TGTGCCAGCAGCACACTGAGGGGGACAGGGGCTGGAAACACCATATATTTT.

With respect to this clone: Other DNA sequences within the sample encode an identical CDR3. The chain has TRBV6-5 and TRBJ2-1; 9 bases map to TRBD2. This CDR3 has 15 amino acids. The germline V gene has CDR1 MNHEY and CDR2 SVGAGI. Germline trimming cut 5 bases from V and 2 bases from J; bases unmatched to any gene: 4. The CDR3 here is CASSPGLAAYNEQFF. The CDR3 bases are TGTGCCAGCAGTCCGGGACTAGCAGCCTACAATGAGCAGTTCTTC.

The V and J genes are TRBV7-6 and TRBJ2-3; 7 nucleotides align to TRBD2. Trimming took 0 bases from V and 4 from J; bases not matched to a gene: 1. Germline-derived CDR1 and CDR2 are SGHVS and FNYEAQ. This CDR3 comprises 14 residues. CDR3 residues: CASSLAGRADTQYF. CDR3 coding DNA: TGTGCCAGCAGCTTAGCTGGGAGGGCAGATACGCAGTATTTT.

CDR3 loop: CASSPPFTGFNEQFF. CDR3 bases: TGTGCCAGCTCACCACCGTTTACGGGATTCAATGAGCAGTTCTTC. The chain couples TRBV18 to TRBJ2-1; the D gene is possibly TRBD2 (5 bases). The CDR3 totals 15 residues. Deletions cut 0 bases from V and 6 bases from J, with 12 bases between. Germline-derived CDR1 and CDR2 are KGHSH and LQKENI.

The CDR3 is CASSKLEGRDRKDQPQHF. The CDR3 DNA reads TGTGCCAGTAGTAAGCTTGAAGGTAGGGACAGGAAAGATCAGCCCCAGCATTTT. This sequence joins TRBV19 and TRBJ1-5; 8 bases are shared with TRBD1. The CDR3 loop spans 18 amino acids. The germline gives CDR1 LNHDA, CDR2 SQIVND (reference sequence). With V trimmed by 4 bases and J by 5 bases, 16 bases remained unmatched. Full variable domain (rest looked up from reference TRBV19 and TRBJ1-5): DGGITQSPKYLFRKEGQNVTLSCEQNLNHDAMYWYRQDPGQGLRLIYYSQIVNDFQKGDIAEGYSVSREKKESFPLTVTSAQKNPTAFYLCASSKLEGRDRKDQPQHFGDGTRLSIL.

The chain couples TRBV11-2 to TRBJ1-1; 9 bases map to TRBD1. This CDR3 contains 16 residues. The germline gives CDR1 SGHAT, CDR2 FQNNGV. Trimming at V came to 3 bases and at J to 2 bases, leaving 7 bases not matched to a gene. CDR3 loop: CASSFGLGQGNTEAFF. As DNA, the CDR3 is TGTGCCAGCAGCTTTGGTTTGGGACAGGGAAACACTGAAGCTTTCTTT.

The CDR3 coding sequence is TGTGCCAGCAGCTTCCAGACAGGGGTCGAAGGCTACACCTTC. Amino acids: CASSFQTGVEGYTF. V is TRBV11-2 and J is TRBJ1-2, with 8 bases identical to TRBD1. This CDR3 is 14 amino acids long. The J segment lost 8 bases and the V segment lost 3 bases, leaving 8 bases of the junction unmatched. The germline CDR1 and CDR2 sequences are SGHAT and FQNNGV.

This clone occurred once. J is TRBJ1-1 and V is TRBV11-2, with D hard to call. V dropped 0 bases and J dropped 4 bases, with 9 bases sitting between them. The CDR3 spans 14 residues. Germline V gives CDR1 SGHAT, CDR2 FQNNGV. This CDR3 reads CASSLDRIATEAFF. DNA for the CDR3: TGTGCCAGCAGCTTAGATCGTATAGCCACTGAAGCTTTCTTT.

The CDR3 nucleotides read TGTGCCAGCTCGTACGGGACAGGGCCTTACGAGCAGTACTTC. Its protein is CASSYGTGPYEQYF. The rearrangement joins TRBV18 to TRBJ2-7; 9 nucleotides align to TRBD1. Per the germline V gene, CDR1 is KGHSH and CDR2 is LQKENI. V shed 6 bases, J shed 4 bases, and the junction held 7 bases outside the gene matches. The CDR3 length is 14 residues. The full variable domain, in which reference TRBV18 and TRBJ2-7 provide the parts outside the CDR3, is NAGVMQNPRHLVRRRGQEARLRCSPMKGHSHVYWYRQLPEEGLKFMVYLQKENIIDESGMPKERFSAEFPKEGPSILRIQQVVRGDSAAYFCASSYGTGPYEQYFGPGTRLTVT.

The V gene is TRBV2, the J gene TRBJ1-5; no clear D. Germline CDR1 is SNHLY and CDR2 is FYNNEI. Trimming left V 7 bases short and J 5 bases short, with 12 bases between. The length of the CDR3 is 13 residues. For the CDR3, the DNA is TGTGCCAGCACCCCCATGGGCTATCAGCCCCAGCATTTT. This gives the protein CASTPMGYQPQHF.

The chain carries TRBV5-4 and TRBJ2-7; D might be TRBD1 (6 bases). This CDR3 has 15 residues. Germline loops: CDR1 SGHNT, CDR2 YYREEE (reference sequence). Trimming left V 1 base short and J 0 bases short, with 11 bases between. The CDR3 here is CASSLSTGRSYEQYF. CDR3 bases: TGTGCCAGCAGCTTGAGTACAGGGCGCTCCTACGAGCAGTACTTC.